These 21 T cell receptor beta chains were sequenced from one sample in a study of cytomegalovirus exposure and HLA in healthy donors. Vbeta (60) and Jbeta (13) primers were used in the PCR. The assay was immunoSEQ multiplex PCR, and TCRdb's table has in-frame clones only and misses some. This table holds 60,000 to 85,000 clones, around 80% found once. The specimen was PBMCs. The receptor set was obtained from a man aged 70-80 years in good health and CMV-seropositive.

V and J are TRBV6-5 and TRBJ2-2; D is perhaps TRBD1 (5 bases). The V end lost 2 bases, the J end lost 13 bases, and 17 bases lay between the germline ends. The germline gives CDR1 MNHEY, CDR2 SVGAGI. This CDR3 contains 14 residues. The CDR3 DNA follows: TGTGCCAGCAGTTACACCGAGACAGACGGAAGGCTGTTTTTT. It specifies CASSYTETDGRLFF.

The chain links TRBV6-1 to TRBJ2-6; D is possibly TRBD2 (6 bases). The CDR3 is 17 residues long. Germline V CDR1 and CDR2: MNHNS, SASEGT. V gave up 1 base and J gave up 1 base, with 11 bases separating them. The CDR3 here is CASSEVGGMSGANVLTF. The CDR3 DNA reads as TGTGCCAGCAGTGAAGTCGGCGGGATGTCTGGGGCCAACGTCCTGACTTTC.

Regarding this clone: The CDR3 does not close with the conserved phenylalanine or tryptophan, likely indicating a read error. The chain couples TRBV29-1 to TRBJ2-3; D is perhaps TRBD2 (6 bases). V gave up 6 bases and J gave up 4 bases, with 14 bases separating them. This CDR3 has 13 amino acids. Germline V lookup: CDR1 SQVTM, CDR2 ANQGSEA. In nucleotides, the CDR3 is TGCAGCGTCGATGGGCGGGGTCCAGATACGCAGTATGTT. This gives the protein CSVDGRGPDTQYV.

The chain joins TRBV18 to TRBJ1-4, with 10 bases fitting TRBD1. The V gene's germline CDR1 is KGHSH and CDR2 LQKENI. After removal of 3 bases from V and 7 bases from J, the junction contained 2 bases not matched to a gene. The CDR3 runs 14 residues. Written as DNA, the CDR3 is TGTGCCAGCTCACCGGGACAGGGGACTGAAAAACTGTTTTTT. Translating gives CASSPGQGTEKLFF.

V gene TRBV7-9 combines with J gene TRBJ2-3; 7 nucleotides match TRBD1. The J segment lost 8 bases and the V segment lost 1 base, leaving 9 bases of the junction unmatched. CDR1 SEHNR and CDR2 FQNEAQ come from the germline V gene (reference sequence). CDR3 length: 15 amino acids. The CDR3 loop is CASSLGPGGGLTQYF. The CDR3 DNA reads TGTGCCAGCAGCTTAGGGCCAGGGGGTGGGCTTACGCAGTATTTT.

This clone came up a few times. The rearrangement links TRBV19 to TRBJ2-3; D is undetermined. The CDR3 totals 13 residues. Between the trimmed V and J ends, which lost 1 base and 1 base, there was a span of 3 bases. Germline CDR1 and CDR2: LNHDA and SQIVND (reference sequence). In DNA form, the CDR3 reads TGTGCCAGTAGTATAGCTGGCACAGATACGCAGTATTTT. Translating gives CASSIAGTDTQYF.

The rearrangement links TRBV21-1 to TRBJ2-4; the table names TRBD1, a call not compared with the DNA. TRBV21-1 is a pseudogene locus. The CDR3 is 18 amino acids. CDR3 loop: CASSKVDKGSRAKNIQYF. The CDR3 DNA follows: TGTGCCAGCAGCAAAGTCGATAAGGGGTCGCGCGCCAAAAACATTCAGTACTTC.

The chain joins TRBV2 to TRBJ2-3; 8 bases map to TRBD2. The length of the CDR3 is 15 residues. Unmatched junction bases numbered 10, after V lost 7 bases and J lost 4 bases. Germline loops: CDR1 SNHLY, CDR2 FYNNEI. CDR3 nucleotide sequence: TGTGCCAGCACCCCGCAGGGACTAGGGGCAGATACGCAGTATTTT. Encoded protein: CASTPQGLGADTQYF.

This rearrangement joins TRBV11-3 to TRBJ2-6, with 14 bases fitting TRBD2. This CDR3 has 19 amino acids. V was clipped by 5 bases and J by 1 base; unmatched bases: 7. Germline-derived CDR1 and CDR2 are SGHNT and YENEEA. CDR3 region: CASSAGTSGGPSGANVLTF. The CDR3 nucleotides are TGTGCCAGCAGCGCCGGGACTAGCGGGGGACCATCTGGGGCCAACGTCCTGACTTTC.

The chain links TRBV7-8 to TRBJ1-3; TRBD1 aligns across 8 bases. Germline CDR1 SGHVS, CDR2 FQNEAQ. CDR3 length equals 17 residues. The V segment lost 5 bases and the J segment 2 bases; nucleotides outside the gene matches: 11. The DNA for the CDR3 is TGTGCCAGCAGCCACTACCCAACAGGGGGACCTGGAAACACCATATATTTT. It translates to CASSHYPTGGPGNTIYF.

The CDR3 loop reads CASSSPGSFTEAFF. The CDR3 DNA reads TGTGCCAGCAGTTCCCCAGGGTCGTTCACTGAAGCTTTCTTT. The rearrangement uses TRBV6-5 and TRBJ1-1, with D possibly matching TRBD1 (5 bases). The CDR3 is 14 residues long. CDR1 and CDR2 from the germline V gene are MNHEY and SVGAGI. V lost 4 bases and J 4 bases, leaving 13 bases between the germline ends.

This sequence joins TRBV5-6 and TRBJ2-4, with D hard to call. Trimming took off 4 bases at V and 5 bases at J, with 4 bases between the two ends. Germline V gene data show CDR1 as SGHDT and CDR2 as YYEEEE. The CDR3 extends over 11 amino acids. The CDR3 is CASSRENIQYF. The CDR3 DNA is TGTGCCAGCAGCCGGGAAAACATTCAGTACTTC. Full variable domain (remainder filled in from reference TRBV5-6 and TRBJ2-4): DAGVTQSPTHLIKTRGQQVTLRCSPKSGHDTVSWYQQALGQGPQFIFQYYEEEERQRGNFPDRFSGHQFPNYSSELNVNALLLGDSALYLCASSRENIQYFGAGTRLSVL.

The chain combines TRBV4-3 with TRBJ2-1; D not resolved. Per germline, CDR1 LGHNA and CDR2 YSLEER. Trimming took 0 bases from V and 7 from J, leaving 7 bases between them. This CDR3 spans 13 amino acids. For the CDR3, the DNA is TGCGCCAGCAGCCAAGAACTCCGTAATGAGCAGTTCTTC. This translates into CASSQELRNEQFF.

J is TRBJ2-5 and V is TRBV7-9, with D hard to call. Germline CDR1 SEHNR, CDR2 FQNEAQ (reference sequence). The CDR3 runs 14 residues. The ends were cut back, 5 bases at V and 5 bases at J, with 15 bases in the middle. The CDR3 loop reads CASSHRRFAETQYF. CDR3 bases: TGTGCCAGCAGCCACCGTCGGTTCGCGGAGACCCAGTACTTC. Filled out from reference TRBV7-9 and TRBJ2-5, the complete variable domain reads DTGVSQNPRHKITKRGQNVTFRCDPISEHNRLYWYRQTLGQGPEFLTYFQNEAQLEKSRLLSDRFSAERPKGSFSTLEIQRTEQGDSAMYLCASSHRRFAETQYFGPGTRLLVL.

This chain connects TRBV6-1 to TRBJ2-7; a possible D gene is TRBD1 (5 bases). This CDR3 comprises 15 residues. Trimming took off 4 bases at V and 4 bases at J, with 17 bases between the two ends. Germline V gene sequence: CDR1 MNHNS, CDR2 SASEGT. The CDR3 coding sequence is TGTGCCAGCAGTGTCGGGCCTAGGGGTATTTACGAGCAGTACTTC. It is translated as CASSVGPRGIYEQYF.

The V call is TRBV7-9, the J call TRBJ2-5; D is undetermined. V dropped 2 bases and J dropped 5 bases, with 12 bases sitting between them. The CDR3 is made up of 14 amino acids. Looked up from germline, CDR1 is SEHNR and CDR2 is FQNEAQ (reference sequence). CDR3: CASSLSQVGETQYF. CDR3 DNA: TGTGCCAGCAGCTTAAGCCAGGTGGGCGAGACCCAGTACTTC. Full variable domain (missing parts from reference TRBV7-9 and TRBJ2-5): DTGVSQNPRHKITKRGQNVTFRCDPISEHNRLYWYRQTLGQGPEFLTYFQNEAQLEKSRLLSDRFSAERPKGSFSTLEIQRTEQGDSAMYLCASSLSQVGETQYFGPGTRLLVL.

The V and J genes are TRBV18 and TRBJ2-7; no clear D gene. From germline, CDR1 is KGHSH and CDR2 LQKENI. The CDR3 runs 15 residues. V was pared by 3 bases and J by 0 bases, with 12 bases between. The CDR3 region is CASSPSVQVSYEQYF. The CDR3 DNA is TGTGCCAGCTCACCCTCGGTCCAGGTCTCCTACGAGCAGTACTTC.

The V and J genes are TRBV7-8 and TRBJ2-5; D is perhaps TRBD1 (6 bases). From germline, CDR1 is SGHVS and CDR2 FQNEAQ. V was clipped by 2 bases and J by 5 bases, with 12 bases between them. The CDR3 is 14 residues long. CDR3 in amino acids: CASSLRTDEETQYF. The CDR3 bases are TGTGCCAGCAGCTTAAGGACAGACGAGGAGACCCAGTACTTC.

J is TRBJ1-4 and V is TRBV30; D gene unclear. The CDR3 totals 14 residues. V dropped 2 bases and J dropped 8 bases, with 15 bases sitting between them. Germline V gene lookup returns CDR1 GTSNPN and CDR2 SVGIG (reference sequence). CDR3 sequence (DNA): TGTGCCTGGAGTCTTGGGCCCCAAGGCGAAAAACTGTTTTTT. Translated: CAWSLGPQGEKLFF. The variable domain in full, completed from reference TRBV30 and TRBJ1-4, reads SQTIHQWPATLVQPVGSPLSLECTVEGTSNPNLYWYRQAAGRGLQLLFYSVGIGQISSEVPQNLSASRPQDRQFILSSKKLLLSDSGFYLCAWSLGPQGEKLFFGSGTQLSVL.

The chain is built from TRBV4-3 and TRBJ2-3, with D perhaps TRBD2 (6 bases). V was pared by 0 bases and J by 2 bases, with 12 bases between. This CDR3 spans 16 amino acids. Germline values: CDR1 LGHNA, CDR2 YSLEER. The chain's CDR3 is CASSQEGSGYTDTQYF. The CDR3 DNA is TGCGCCAGCAGCCAAGAAGGTAGCGGATACACAGATACGCAGTATTTT.

The rearrangement joins TRBV5-1 to TRBJ2-3, with 8 bases matching TRBD2. The germline CDR1 and CDR2 sequences are SGHRS and YFSETQ. Trimming removed 8 bases from V and 8 bases from J; junction bases left unmatched: 10. CDR3 length equals 13 residues. The CDR3 DNA sequence: TGCGCCAGACGGGGGGGCGCCTTAGGTACGCAGTATTTT. It yields the protein CARRGGALGTQYF.